This TCR beta chain was sequenced during a study of blood T cell repertoires in COVID-19. The overall study: Researchers got acute and convalescent COVID-19 samples from the United States, Italy and Spain. From T cells, B-cell-depleted T cells, or PBMCs came the material, which was cDNA or gDNA.

Under the authors' procedure: Scientists estimated how many nucleated cells there were by amplifying reference gene primers. The protocol was immunoSEQ multiplex PCR, while the TCRdb copy is restricted to in-frame clones and leaves out a portion. V and J calls and clone size are given by that table; D and trimming were obtained from the DNA. The sample carries about 280,000 clones, approximately 90% recorded once. Allocation to cohorts depended on clinical history reported by the participants. Sequenced: PBMCs or T cells enriched from blood (not recorded which). The clonotype comes from a man aged 40-50 years who had been exposed to COVID-19.

The CDR3 nucleotides read TGTGCCAGCTCACCTACTCCGGATCAGCCCCAGCATTTT. Translated: CASSPTPDQPQHF. This chain joins TRBV18 and TRBJ1-5; D not resolved. The CDR3 covers 13 residues. Trimming stripped 3 bases from V and 5 bases from J, with 8 bases between. Germline V gene lookup returns CDR1 KGHSH and CDR2 LQKENI.